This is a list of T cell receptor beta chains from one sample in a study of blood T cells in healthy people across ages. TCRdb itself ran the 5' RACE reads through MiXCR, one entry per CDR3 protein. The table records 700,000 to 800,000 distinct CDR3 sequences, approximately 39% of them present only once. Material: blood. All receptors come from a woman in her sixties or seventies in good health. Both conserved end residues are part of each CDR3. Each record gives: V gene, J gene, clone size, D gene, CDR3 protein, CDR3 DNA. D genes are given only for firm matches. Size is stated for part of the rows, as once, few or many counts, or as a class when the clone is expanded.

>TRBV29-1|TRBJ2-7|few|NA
CSVEKDKAYEQYF
TGCAGCGTTGAAAAGGACAAAGCCTACGAGCAGTACTTC
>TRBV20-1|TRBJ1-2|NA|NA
CSANTGRTRNYGYTF
TGCAGTGCTAACACTGGACGGACACGTAACTATGGCTACACCTTC
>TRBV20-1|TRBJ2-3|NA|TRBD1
CSARDKGTGGLLALDTQYF
TGCAGTGCTAGAGATAAGGGGACAGGGGGCTTGTTGGCCCTGGATACGCAGTATTTT
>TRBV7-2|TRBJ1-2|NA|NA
CASSFRQVTSYGYTF
TGTGCCAGCAGCTTTCGACAGGTTACCAGCTATGGCTACACCTTC
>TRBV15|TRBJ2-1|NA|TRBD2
CATSRDLMFRGERDNEQFF
TGTGCCACCAGCAGAGATCTAATGTTCCGGGGGGAGAGGGACAATGAGCAGTTCTTC
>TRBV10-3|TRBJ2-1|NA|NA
CATQGSDEQFF
TGTGCCACGCAGGGGTCGGATGAACAGTTCTTC
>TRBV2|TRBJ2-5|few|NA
CASSEGGGEQYF
TGTGCCAGCAGTGAAGGGGGAGGAGAGCAGTACTTC
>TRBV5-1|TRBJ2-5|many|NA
CASRPGQGQETQYF
TGCGCCAGCAGGCCGGGCCAGGGCCAAGAGACCCAGTACTTC
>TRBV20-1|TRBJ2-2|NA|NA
CSALPRGDANTGELFF
TGCAGTGCTTTACCTCGAGGGGACGCGAACACCGGGGAGCTGTTTTTT
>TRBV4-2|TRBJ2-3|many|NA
CASSQDRSADTQYF
TGTGCCAGCAGCCAAGATCGGAGTGCCGATACGCAGTATTTT
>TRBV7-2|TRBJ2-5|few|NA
CASSPPGLSQETQYF
TGTGCCAGCAGCCCTCCGGGACTTAGCCAAGAGACCCAGTACTTC
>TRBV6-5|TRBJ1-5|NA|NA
CASSSDRINQPQHF
TGTGCCAGCAGTTCCGACAGGATTAATCAGCCCCAGCATTTT
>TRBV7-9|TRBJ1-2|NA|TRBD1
CASSLDDRGPYGYTF
TGTGCCAGCAGCTTAGACGACAGGGGCCCCTATGGCTACACCTTC
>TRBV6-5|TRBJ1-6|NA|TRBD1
CASSYAGIGQGGYSPLHF
TGTGCCAGCAGTTACGCCGGGATAGGACAGGGAGGGTATTCACCCCTCCACTTT
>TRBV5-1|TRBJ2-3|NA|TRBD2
CASSFGGGPFTDTQYF
TGCGCCAGCAGCTTCGGCGGGGGGCCTTTCACAGATACGCAGTATTTT
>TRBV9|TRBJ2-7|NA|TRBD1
CASSVSSGQGGEQYF
TGTGCCAGCAGCGTATCCTCAGGACAGGGAGGCGAGCAGTACTTC
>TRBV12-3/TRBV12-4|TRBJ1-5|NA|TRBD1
CASSFAGGQPQHF
TGTGCCAGCAGTTTTGCAGGGGGCCAGCCCCAGCATTTT
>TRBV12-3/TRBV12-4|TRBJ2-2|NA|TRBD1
CASRPGTELTGELFF
TGTGCCAGCAGGCCCGGGACAGAATTAACCGGGGAGCTGTTTTTT
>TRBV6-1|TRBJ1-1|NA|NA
CASSEYSVNTEAFF
TGTGCCAGCAGTGAATACAGTGTGAACACTGAAGCTTTCTTT
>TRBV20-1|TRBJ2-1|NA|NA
CSATQRQGGSNEQFF
TGCAGTGCTACTCAAAGACAGGGAGGAAGCAATGAGCAGTTCTTC
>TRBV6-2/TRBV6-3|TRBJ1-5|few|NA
CASRESASNQPQHF
TGTGCCAGCAGGGAGTCGGCGAGCAATCAGCCCCAGCATTTT
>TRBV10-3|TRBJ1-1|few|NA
CAITSMGGAETEAFF
TGTGCCATCACGAGTATGGGGGGCGCGGAGACTGAAGCTTTCTTT
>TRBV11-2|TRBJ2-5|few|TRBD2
CASSSLDRLAGRAETQYF
TGTGCCAGCAGCTCCCTTGACCGCCTAGCGGGACGGGCGGAGACCCAGTACTTC
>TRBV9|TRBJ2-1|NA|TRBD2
CASSVGLAVNEQFF
TGTGCCAGCAGCGTAGGGCTAGCGGTGAATGAGCAGTTCTTC
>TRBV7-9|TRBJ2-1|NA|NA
CASSHWRSADNEQFF
TGTGCCAGCAGCCACTGGAGGAGCGCGGACAATGAGCAGTTCTTC
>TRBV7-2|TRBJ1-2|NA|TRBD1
CASSLEGLGRGPNYGYTF
TGTGCCAGCAGCTTAGAGGGGCTGGGCAGGGGGCCTAACTATGGCTACACCTTC
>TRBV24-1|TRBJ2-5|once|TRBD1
CATRRMPGSGPGGNEQYF
TGTGCCACCAGAAGGATGCCTGGTTCGGGGCCAGGGGGCAATGAGCAGTACTTC
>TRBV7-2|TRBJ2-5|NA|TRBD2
CASSFQTSGSRAFNEQYF
TGTGCCAGCAGCTTCCAAACTAGCGGGAGTAGGGCCTTCAATGAGCAGTACTTC
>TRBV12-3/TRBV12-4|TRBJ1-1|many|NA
CASSLAWQNTEAFF
TGTGCCAGCAGTTTAGCGTGGCAGAACACTGAAGCTTTCTTT
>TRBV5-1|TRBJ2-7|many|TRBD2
CASSFLAGGYEQYF
TGCGCCAGCAGCTTCCTAGCGGGAGGATACGAGCAGTACTTC
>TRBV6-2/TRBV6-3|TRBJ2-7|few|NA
CASTTSGGYEQYF
TGTGCCAGCACCACCTCCGGGGGCTACGAGCAGTACTTC
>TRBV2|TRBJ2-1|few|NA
CASSVSGLYNEQFF
TGTGCCAGCAGTGTATCCGGTCTCTACAATGAGCAGTTCTTC
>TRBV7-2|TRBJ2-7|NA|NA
CAPPPRAPNEQYF
TGTGCCCCGCCCCCCAGGGCCCCTAACGAGCAGTACTTC
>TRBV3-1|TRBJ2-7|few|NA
CASSQDYRAYEQYF
TGTGCCAGCAGCCAAGATTACAGGGCGTACGAGCAGTACTTC
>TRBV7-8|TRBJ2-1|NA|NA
CASSPGRGWSYNEQFF
TGTGCCAGCAGCCCCGGTCGCGGTTGGTCCTACAATGAGCAGTTCTTC
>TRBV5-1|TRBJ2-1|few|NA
CASSLAPTFDNEQFF
TGCGCCAGCAGCTTGGCCCCCACCTTCGACAATGAGCAGTTCTTC
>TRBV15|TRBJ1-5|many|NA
CATSRFGQGPNQPQHF
TGTGCCACCAGCAGATTCGGACAAGGACCTAATCAGCCCCAGCATTTT
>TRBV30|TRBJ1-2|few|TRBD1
CARDGTGLGGTF
TGTGCCCGGGACGGGACAGGGCTCGGTGGCACCTTC
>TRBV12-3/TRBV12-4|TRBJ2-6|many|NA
CASSLMGLFGANVLTF
TGTGCCAGCAGTTTGATGGGGCTCTTTGGGGCCAACGTCCTGACTTTC
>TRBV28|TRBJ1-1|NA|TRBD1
CASRGIGQENTEAFF
TGTGCCAGCAGGGGGATAGGACAGGAGAACACTGAAGCTTTCTTT
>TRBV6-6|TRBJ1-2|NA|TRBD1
CASSDTDRVYGYNF
TGTGCCAGCAGCGATACGGACAGGGTATATGGCTACAACTTC
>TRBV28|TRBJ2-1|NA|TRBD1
CASSLQRSYKRTGRSYEQFF
TGTGCCAGCAGTTTACAACGTTCATACAAACGGACAGGGAGATCCTACGAGCAGTTCTTC